What follows are 16 T cell receptor beta chains derived from one specimen sequenced in a study of PD-1 blockade in classical Hodgkin lymphoma. The assay was immunoSEQ multiplex PCR, and TCRdb's table has in-frame clones only and misses some. The data contain about 34,000 clones, approximately 90% of them singletons. Time point specified: newly diagnosed, previously untreated cHL patient sample. Purified CD4+ T cells were obtained from thawed PBMCs through magnetic negative selection. Material for sequencing was CD4+ T cells from blood. These receptors were collected from a human donor with classical Hodgkin lymphoma.

The V and J genes are TRBV12-5 and TRBJ2-1; 7 bases fit TRBD1. Germline CDR1 reads LGHNT; CDR2 reads FRNRAP. Trimming at V came to 4 bases and at J to 8 bases, leaving 14 bases not matched to a gene. The CDR3 spans 16 residues. The DNA for the CDR3 is TGTGCTAGTGGTTCCGACAGGGTTGGTGTTGTGGATGAGCAGTTCTTC. Residues: CASGSDRVGVVDEQFF.

The genes are TRBV9 and TRBJ1-2, with a tentative D call TRBD1 (5 bases). V lost 4 bases and J lost 7, with 17 bases in between. The germline CDR1 and CDR2 sequences are SGDLS and YYNGEE. The CDR3 consists of 14 residues. This CDR3 is CASSPRVGDGGYTF. Here the CDR3 DNA reads TGTGCCAGCAGCCCCAGGGTAGGGGATGGTGGCTACACCTTC.

J is TRBJ2-7 and V is TRBV29-1, with 9 bases aligning to TRBD2. Germline V gene sequence: CDR1 SQVTM, CDR2 ANQGSEA. This CDR3 has 14 residues. The ends lost 4 bases at V and 2 bases at J; junction bases unmatched: 6. CDR3 sequence reads: CSVALGGRAYEQYF. CDR3 nucleotides: TGCAGCGTTGCCCTGGGCGGGAGGGCCTACGAGCAGTACTTC.

CDR3 protein: CASSLATGHTEAFF. The DNA of the CDR3 is TGTGCCAGCAGCTTAGCGACAGGGCACACTGAAGCTTTCTTT. The chain carries TRBV11-2 and TRBJ1-1, with 7 bases lining up with TRBD1. CDR3 length: 14 amino acids. Germline V lookup: CDR1 SGHAT, CDR2 FQNNGV. V lost 1 base and J lost 3; bases outside the gene matches: 2.

The chain is built from TRBV27 and TRBJ2-5; 11 bases fit TRBD2. Trimming took 3 bases from V and 5 from J; bases not matched to a gene: 8. Germline CDR1 reads MNHEY; CDR2 reads SMNVEV (reference sequence). The CDR3 contains 16 residues. The CDR3 loop is CASSFLASGRQETQYF. DNA of the CDR3: TGTGCCAGCAGTTTTTTGGCTAGCGGGAGGCAGGAGACCCAGTACTTC.

This clone was recorded only once. The V and J genes are TRBV5-5 and TRBJ1-1, with a possible D match to TRBD1 (5 bases). Germline loops: CDR1 SGHKS, CDR2 YYEKEE (reference sequence). This CDR3 is built from 14 residues. Trimming shortened V by 4 bases and J by 1 base, and 11 bases separated the two germline ends. CDR3 sequence reads: CASSDDRQNTEAFF. CDR3 DNA sequence: TGTGCCAGCAGCGACGACAGACAGAACACTGAAGCTTTCTTT.

The CDR3 here is CAISGLAGDTGELFF. CDR3 in DNA: TGTGCCATCAGTGGACTAGCGGGAGATACCGGGGAGCTGTTTTTT. This chain links TRBV10-3 with TRBJ2-2, with TRBD2 identical over 12 bases. The CDR3 covers 15 residues. V shed 4 bases and J 5 bases; nucleotides not matched to a gene: 2. The germline V gene has CDR1 ENHRY and CDR2 SYGVKD.

The chain combines TRBV30 with TRBJ2-7; D unresolved. The CDR3 consists of 15 residues. The germline V gene encodes CDR1 GTSNPN and CDR2 SVGIG (reference sequence). Trimming took 3 bases from V and 3 from J, leaving 18 bases between them. CDR3 sequence reads: CAWRIGPDPYYEQYF. The DNA of the CDR3 is TGTGCCTGGAGAATTGGGCCAGATCCCTACTACGAGCAGTACTTC.

The V and J genes are TRBV6-1 and TRBJ2-1; TRBD1 agrees at 7 bases. Germline V gene data show CDR1 as MNHNS and CDR2 as SASEGT. The CDR3 contains 13 residues. The ends lost 9 bases at V and 4 bases at J; junction bases unmatched: 6. The CDR3 DNA reads as TGTGCCAGTCCGGGACAGCCTTACAATGAGCAGTTCTTC. This gives the protein CASPGQPYNEQFF.

The V gene is TRBV6-4, the J gene TRBJ2-4, with D perhaps matching TRBD1 (7 bases). This CDR3 contains 14 residues. V lost 5 bases to trimming and J lost 7 bases, with 15 bases between them. Germline CDR1 MRHNA, CDR2 SNTAGT. The DNA for the CDR3 is TGTGCCAGCAGTCCCGACAGGGCGGGGAACATTCAGTACTTC. Translation gives CASSPDRAGNIQYF.

The J gene is TRBJ2-6, the V gene TRBV5-1; D is uncertain. Between the trimmed V and J ends, which lost 1 base and 0 bases, there was a span of 5 bases. Looked up from germline, CDR1 is SGHRS and CDR2 is YFSETQ. This CDR3 region has 15 residues. CDR3 sequence (DNA): TGCGCCAGCAGCTTGACCTACTCTGGGGCCAACGTCCTGACTTTC. Its translation: CASSLTYSGANVLTF.

The genes are TRBV5-6 and TRBJ1-5; 11 bases are shared with TRBD1. This CDR3 spans 15 amino acids. The V segment lost 2 bases and the J segment 7 bases; nucleotides outside the gene matches: 5. Germline V CDR1 and CDR2: SGHDT, YYEEEE. The DNA for the CDR3 is TGTGCCAGCAGCTTCTGGGACAGGGGGTGGCAGCCCCAGCATTTT. It specifies CASSFWDRGWQPQHF.

The rearrangement joins TRBV7-2 to TRBJ2-7; no reliable D call. The length of the CDR3 is 12 residues. V lost 1 base to trimming and J lost 3 bases, with 4 bases between them. Germline V gene sequence: CDR1 SGHTA, CDR2 FQGNSA. CDR3 bases: TGTGCCAGCAGCTTAGATTTCTACGAGCAGTACTTC. Amino acid sequence: CASSLDFYEQYF.

The chain couples TRBV6-1 to TRBJ1-2; tentative D call: TRBD1 (5 bases). Germline lookup yields CDR1 MNHNS and CDR2 SASEGT. This CDR3 contains 15 residues. With 3 bases removed from V and 4 bases from J, the gap between germline ends came to 15 bases. The CDR3 nucleotides read TGTGCCAGCAGTGATTCCTTTGACAGTATCTATGGCTACACCTTC. Translating gives CASSDSFDSIYGYTF.

The V call is TRBV27, the J call TRBJ1-3; D is perhaps TRBD1 (6 bases). Per the germline V gene, CDR1 is MNHEY and CDR2 is SMNVEV (reference sequence). V dropped 0 bases and J dropped 9 bases, with 15 bases sitting between them. This CDR3 contains 15 residues. CDR3 DNA sequence: TGTGCCAGCAGTTTATCGGGGGCAAACGGGGCCACCATATATTTT. Its translation is CASSLSGANGATIYF.

The rearrangement uses TRBV6-5 and TRBJ2-1, with D perhaps matching TRBD1 (6 bases). Trimming cost V 0 bases and J 6 bases, with 15 bases left between them. Germline V gene data show CDR1 as MNHEY and CDR2 as SVGAGI. This CDR3 comprises 16 residues. The CDR3 nucleotides read TGTGCCAGCAGTTACTCGGGAGTGGGGGCTTCCAATGAGCAGTTCTTC. Translating it yields CASSYSGVGASNEQFF.